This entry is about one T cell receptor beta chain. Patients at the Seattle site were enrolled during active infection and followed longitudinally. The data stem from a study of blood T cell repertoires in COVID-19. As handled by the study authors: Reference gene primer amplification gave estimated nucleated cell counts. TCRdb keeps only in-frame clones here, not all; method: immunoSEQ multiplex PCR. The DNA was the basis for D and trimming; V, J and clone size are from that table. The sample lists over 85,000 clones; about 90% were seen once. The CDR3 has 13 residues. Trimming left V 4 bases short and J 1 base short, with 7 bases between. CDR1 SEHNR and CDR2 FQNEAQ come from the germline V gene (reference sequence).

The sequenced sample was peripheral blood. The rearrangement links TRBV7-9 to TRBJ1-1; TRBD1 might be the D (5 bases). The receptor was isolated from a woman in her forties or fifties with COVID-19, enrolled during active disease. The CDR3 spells CASSSQENTEAFF. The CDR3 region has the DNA TGTGCCAGCAGCTCACAGGAGAACACTGAAGCTTTCTTT.